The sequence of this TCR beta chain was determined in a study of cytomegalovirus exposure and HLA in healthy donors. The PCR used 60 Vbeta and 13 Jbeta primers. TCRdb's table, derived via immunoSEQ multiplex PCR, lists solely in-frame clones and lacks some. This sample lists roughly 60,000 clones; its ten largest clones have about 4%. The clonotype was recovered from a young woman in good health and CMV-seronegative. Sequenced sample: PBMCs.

The CDR3 region is CASSLVLAGISYEQYF. DNA for the CDR3: TGTGCCAGCAGCTTAGTATTAGCGGGGATCTCCTACGAGCAGTACTTC. The chain employs TRBV7-9 and TRBJ2-7; 8 nucleotides align to TRBD2. This CDR3 region has 16 residues. CDR1 and CDR2 (germline): SEHNR, FQNEAQ (reference sequence). V dropped 1 base and J dropped 0; count of bases not matched to a gene: 5.